This T cell receptor beta chain appears in the sequencing data of a study of blood T cell repertoires in COVID-19. Study information: Some COVID-19 samples were acute and others convalescent; all came from the United States, Italy and Spain. T cells, B-cell-depleted T cells, or PBMCs supplied cDNA or gDNA.

Trimming removed 5 bases at V and 4 bases at J, with 11 bases between. Germline V gene lookup returns CDR1 SGHVS and CDR2 FQNEAQ. This CDR3 is 13 amino acids long. As handled by the study authors: By means of reference gene primer amplification, nucleated cell counts were estimated. Sequencing was performed with immunoSEQ multiplex PCR; in TCRdb, only in-frame clones are kept and a portion is missing. The DNA was the basis for D and trimming; V, J and clone size are from that table. The sample has 120,000 to 150,000 clones, around 80% seen once. The sequencing input was peripheral blood. This rearrangement joins TRBV7-8 to TRBJ1-2, with D uncertain. The TCR sequence derives from a man between 60 and 70 years old with acute or convalescent COVID-19. For the CDR3, the DNA is TGTGCCAGCAGCACTCTTGACTTCTATGGCTACACCTTC. It yields the protein CASSTLDFYGYTF. The variable domain in full, completed from reference TRBV7-8 and TRBJ1-2, reads GAGVSQSPRYKVAKRGQDVALRCDPISGHVSLFWYQQALGQGPEFLTYFQNEAQLDKSGLPSDRFFAERPEGSVSTLKIQRTQQEDSAVYLCASSTLDFYGYTFGSGTRLTVV.